What follows are 30 T cell receptor beta chains derived from one specimen sequenced in a study of blood T cell repertoires in COVID-19. The assay was immunoSEQ multiplex PCR, and TCRdb's table has in-frame clones only and misses some. The data hold approximately 35,000 clones, with about 91% observed a single time. The sequenced sample consisted of peripheral blood. These receptors all come from a woman between 65 and 79 years old with active COVID-19.

The rearrangement links TRBV7-2 to TRBJ2-2; D is perhaps TRBD2 (6 bases). Trimming stripped 0 bases from V and 7 bases from J, with 12 bases between. This CDR3 has 15 residues. The germline gives CDR1 SGHTA, CDR2 FQGNSA. CDR3 DNA sequence: TGTGCCAGCAGCTTAGCGCAACGGGGGTACGGGGAGCTGTTTTTT. It specifies CASSLAQRGYGELFF.

This clone was recorded once. The chain couples TRBV11-2 to TRBJ2-5; weak D call: TRBD1 (8 bases). This CDR3 comprises 12 residues. Germline values: CDR1 SGHAT, CDR2 FQNNGV. Trimming removed 8 bases from V and 9 bases from J, with 16 bases in between. DNA for the CDR3: TGTGCCAGCGGTTGGACAGGGAGGGCCCAGTACTTC. Translating it yields CASGWTGRAQYF.

This rearrangement joins TRBV9 to TRBJ2-3; D is possibly TRBD2 (6 bases). Germline assignment: CDR1 SGDLS and CDR2 YYNGEE. Trimming removed 0 bases at V and 3 bases at J, with 14 bases between. This CDR3 has 16 residues. CDR3 nucleotides: TGTGCCAGCAGCGTAGGGGGCGGGGCATGGACAGATACGCAGTATTTT. Its protein is CASSVGGGAWTDTQYF.

The rearrangement uses TRBV7-8 and TRBJ1-2; a possible D gene is TRBD1 (6 bases). Germline V gene sequence: CDR1 SGHVS, CDR2 FQNEAQ. The germline V and J ends were trimmed by 1 base and 3 bases, with 12 bases remaining between them. This CDR3 region has 15 residues. This CDR3 is CASSLVQGGHYGYTF. In DNA form, the CDR3 reads TGTGCCAGCAGCTTAGTACAGGGAGGGCACTATGGCTACACCTTC.

The J gene is TRBJ2-7, the V gene TRBV11-3; a possible D gene is TRBD1 (5 bases). CDR3 size: 13 residues. The V end lost 5 bases, the J end lost 5 bases, and 13 bases lay between the germline ends. Germline lookup yields CDR1 SGHNT and CDR2 YENEEA. The CDR3 region has the DNA TGTGCCAGCAGCCCAAGGGGTACCAACGAGCAGTACTTC. It yields the protein CASSPRGTNEQYF.

The gene calls are TRBV5-1 and TRBJ2-5, with TRBD2 as a possible D gene (5 bases). Germline CDR1 SGHRS, CDR2 YFSETQ. This CDR3 has 15 residues. Trimming shortened V by 0 bases and J by 1 base, and 10 bases separated the two germline ends. CDR3 sequence reads: CASSLVFGLQETQYF. In DNA form, the CDR3 reads TGCGCCAGCAGCTTGGTATTTGGACTCCAAGAGACCCAGTACTTC.

V gene TRBV7-9 combines with J gene TRBJ1-6; 7 bases are shared with TRBD1. CDR1 and CDR2 from the germline V gene are SEHNR and FQNEAQ (reference sequence). The CDR3 contains 17 residues. The V gene end was trimmed by 5 bases and the J gene end by 0 bases; junction bases not matched to a gene: 7. CDR3: CASSQWTGNSYNSPLHF. The CDR3 coding sequence is TGTGCCAGCAGCCAATGGACAGGCAACTCCTATAATTCACCCCTCCACTTT.

This CDR3 is CASSSDVGGGNTEAFF. CDR3 coding DNA: TGTGCCAGCTCATCGGACGTCGGAGGGGGCAACACTGAAGCTTTCTTT. This sequence joins TRBV18 and TRBJ1-1; 7 nucleotides match TRBD1. The length of the CDR3 is 16 residues. V was clipped by 5 bases and J by 2 bases; unmatched bases: 11. The germline gives CDR1 KGHSH, CDR2 LQKENI.

The rearrangement joins TRBV27 to TRBJ1-1; 9 nucleotides align to TRBD1. J was trimmed by 6 bases and V by 5 bases; bases with no gene match: 10. Germline V gives CDR1 MNHEY, CDR2 SMNVEV (reference sequence). The CDR3 extends over 15 amino acids. In DNA form, the CDR3 reads TGTGCCAGCAGTGGAACAGGGGGCATAAACGCTGAAGCTTTCTTT. It encodes CASSGTGGINAEAFF.

The rearrangement joins TRBV20-1 to TRBJ2-5; D is unclear. Trimming left V 5 bases short and J 3 bases short, with 7 bases between. The CDR3 runs to 11 residues. CDR1 and CDR2 from the germline V gene are DFQATT and SNEGSKA (reference sequence). The CDR3 bases are TGCAGTGCTTACCAGAAAGAGACCCAGTACTTC. Translated: CSAYQKETQYF.

The rearrangement joins TRBV11-3 to TRBJ2-7; D may be TRBD1 (5 bases). The CDR3 spans 13 residues. With 5 bases removed from V and 2 bases from J, the gap between germline ends came to 10 bases. Germline V gene sequence: CDR1 SGHNT, CDR2 YENEEA. The CDR3 bases are TGTGCCAGCAGCCAGGGATTTACCTACGAGCAGTACTTC. Residues: CASSQGFTYEQYF.

V is TRBV5-1 and J is TRBJ2-4, with TRBD1 identical over 10 bases. This CDR3 contains 17 residues. The germline gives CDR1 SGHRS, CDR2 YFSETQ. Trimming cost V 2 bases and J 7 bases; bases outside gene matches: 12. CDR3 amino acids: CASSFLTGGGKENIQYF. In nucleotides, the CDR3 is TGCGCCAGCAGCTTTTTGACAGGGGGCGGGAAAGAGAACATTCAGTACTTC.

The chain carries TRBV27 and TRBJ2-7; tentatively, D is TRBD2 (5 bases). The germline gives CDR1 MNHEY, CDR2 SMNVEV (reference sequence). Trimming took off 3 bases at V and 0 bases at J, with 12 bases between the two ends. This CDR3 is built from 15 residues. Here the CDR3 DNA reads TGTGCCAGCAGTTTCTCCTCGGGGATCTCCTACGAGCAGTACTTC. This encodes CASSFSSGISYEQYF.

The CDR3 loop reads CASSLSGGSPLHF. For the CDR3, the DNA is TGTGCCAGCAGCTTAAGTGGGGGGTCACCCCTCCACTTT. The chain has TRBV11-2 and TRBJ1-6; D may be TRBD1 (5 bases). The germline V gene encodes CDR1 SGHAT and CDR2 FQNNGV. Trimming shortened V by 2 bases and J by 10 bases, and 9 bases separated the two germline ends. There are 13 residues in the CDR3.

The gene calls are TRBV4-3 and TRBJ2-6; D possibly corresponds to TRBD1 (5 bases). V lost 3 bases and J lost 0, with 9 bases in between. CDR3 length: 16 residues. Germline V gene sequence: CDR1 LGHNA, CDR2 YSLEER. The CDR3 loop is CASSQGPHSGANVLTF. The CDR3 bases are TGCGCCAGCAGCCAGGGGCCTCACTCTGGGGCCAACGTCCTGACTTTC.

The chain uses TRBV7-2 and TRBJ1-3; 11 nucleotides line up with TRBD1. CDR1 is SGHTA, CDR2 FQGNSA, per germline. V gave up 3 bases and J gave up 3 bases; unmatched junction bases: 4. This CDR3 has 16 amino acids. For the CDR3, the DNA is TGTGCCAGCAGCTTTGGACAGGGGGCAGATGGAAACACCATATATTTT. This codes for CASSFGQGADGNTIYF.

This rearrangement joins TRBV5-4 to TRBJ2-1; 13 bases line up with TRBD2. J was trimmed by 8 bases and V by 4 bases; bases with no gene match: 9. CDR1 and CDR2 (germline): SGHNT, YYREEE (reference sequence). The CDR3 spans 16 residues. The CDR3 reads CASSPRLAGGLDEQFF. The CDR3 DNA sequence: TGTGCCAGCAGCCCCAGACTAGCGGGGGGCCTGGATGAGCAGTTCTTC.

The CDR3 spells CSVVGGAEETQYF. The DNA of the CDR3 is TGCAGCGTTGTAGGGGGGGCCGAAGAGACCCAGTACTTC. The chain recombines TRBV29-1 with TRBJ2-5, with D possibly TRBD2 on 7 matching bases. V lost 4 bases, J lost 3 bases, and 12 bases lay in between. Germline V CDR1 and CDR2: SQVTM, ANQGSEA. The CDR3 runs 13 residues. Looking up the rest from reference TRBV29-1 and TRBJ2-5 gives the full variable domain: SAVISQKPSRDICQRGTSLTIQCQVDSQVTMMFWYRQQPGQSLTLIATANQGSEATYESGFVIDKFPISRPNLTFSTLTVSNMSPEDSSIYLCSVVGGAEETQYFGPGTRLLVL.

This chain joins TRBV29-1 and TRBJ2-3; weak D call: TRBD1 (5 bases). The CDR3 spans 10 residues. V was pared by 4 bases and J by 6 bases, with 5 bases between. Germline CDR1 reads SQVTM; CDR2 reads ANQGSEA. The CDR3 bases are TGCAGCGTTGGGGGCGATACGCAGTATTTT. Its translation is CSVGGDTQYF.

The chain joins TRBV28 to TRBJ1-1, with a tentative D call TRBD1 (5 bases). This CDR3 contains 12 residues. Trimming took off 6 bases at V and 8 bases at J, with 13 bases between the two ends. Germline values: CDR1 MDHEN, CDR2 SYDVKM. CDR3 sequence: CASSRRVPEAFF. In DNA, the CDR3 is TGTGCCAGCAGCCGCAGGGTCCCAGAAGCTTTCTTT.

The chain joins TRBV3-1 (or the pseudogene TRBV3-2) to TRBJ1-5; unclear D gene. This CDR3 contains 15 residues. Trimming left V 1 base short and J 0 bases short, with 7 bases between. The germline gives CDR1 LGHDT, CDR2 YNNKEL (reference sequence). CDR3: CASSQGSSSNQPQHF. The CDR3 DNA reads TGTGCCAGCAGCCAAGGGTCCAGTAGCAATCAGCCCCAGCATTTT.

The rearrangement links TRBV10-2 to TRBJ2-7; 8 bases agree with TRBD2. The CDR3 totals 12 residues. V shed 7 bases and J 5 bases; nucleotides not matched to a gene: 4. The germline V gene has CDR1 WSHSY and CDR2 SAAADI. In DNA, the CDR3 is TGCGCCAGCAATGGCGGGGGGCACGAGCAGTACTTC. It encodes CASNGGGHEQYF.

The chain employs TRBV11-3 and TRBJ2-3; 11 bases agree with TRBD2. CDR1 and CDR2 from the germline V gene are SGHNT and YENEEA. The ends lost 6 bases at V and 3 bases at J; junction bases unmatched: 5. The CDR3 covers 15 residues. CDR3 sequence (DNA): TGTGCCAGCAGTTCACCTAGCGGGGGGACAGATACGCAGTATTTT. It encodes CASSSPSGGTDTQYF. Full variable domain (rest looked up from reference TRBV11-3 and TRBJ2-3): EAGVVQSPRYKIIEKKQPVAFWCNPISGHNTLYWYLQNLGQGPELLIRYENEEAVDDSQLPKDRFSAERLKGVDSTLKIQPAELGDSAVYLCASSSPSGGTDTQYFGPGTRLTVL.

The chain is built from TRBV3-1 (or the pseudogene TRBV3-2) and TRBJ1-4; D gene ambiguous. The CDR3 covers 13 residues. Germline V gene sequence: CDR1 LGHDT, CDR2 YNNKEL (reference sequence). Trimming shortened V by 0 bases and J by 8 bases, and 7 bases separated the two germline ends. CDR3 nucleotides: TGTGCCAGCAGCCAAGATATTCGGGAAAAACTGTTTTTT. Translated: CASSQDIREKLFF.

The rearrangement uses TRBV7-9 and TRBJ1-1; D is unresolved. Germline assignment: CDR1 SEHNR and CDR2 FQNEAQ (reference sequence). Trimming shortened V by 1 base and J by 5 bases, and 14 bases separated the two germline ends. The CDR3 extends over 15 amino acids. The CDR3 bases are TGTGCCAGCAGCTTAGGCCCCAGCCAGAGGACTGAAGCTTTCTTT. Translating it yields CASSLGPSQRTEAFF.

The chain recombines TRBV6-5 with TRBJ2-1; 13 bases align to TRBD2. This CDR3 spans 15 amino acids. Per germline, CDR1 MNHEY and CDR2 SVGAGI. The V segment lost 6 bases and the J segment 5 bases; nucleotides outside the gene matches: 4. The CDR3 region has the DNA TGTGCCAGCAGACCCGGACTAGCGGGGGACAATGAGCAGTTCTTC. It is translated as CASRPGLAGDNEQFF.

The CDR3 DNA sequence: TGTGCCAGCAGTGAAGATGGAGGGATGTCCACTGAAGCTTTCTTT. Translating it yields CASSEDGGMSTEAFF. The rearrangement links TRBV6-1 to TRBJ1-1; D unresolved. Deletions cut 1 base from V and 4 bases from J, with 13 bases between. Germline assignment: CDR1 MNHNS and CDR2 SASEGT. The length of the CDR3 is 15 residues.

This clone was seen a single time. The chain uses TRBV28 and TRBJ2-4; D possibly corresponds to TRBD2 (6 bases). Germline loops: CDR1 MDHEN, CDR2 SYDVKM. CDR3 length: 15 residues. V shed 11 bases and J shed 0 bases, with 17 bases lying between them. The CDR3 DNA is TGTGCCGTAAGCGACCAGGGACTAGCCAAAAACATTCAGTACTTC. Its protein is CAVSDQGLAKNIQYF.

The chain uses TRBV27 and TRBJ1-1; D is unclear. The V gene lost 2 bases and the J gene lost 8 bases, with 6 bases spanning the gap. This CDR3 region has 11 residues. Germline V gives CDR1 MNHEY, CDR2 SMNVEV (reference sequence). The DNA of the CDR3 is TGTGCCAGCAGTTTAGGAGAAGAAGCTTTCTTT. This translates into CASSLGEEAFF.

The chain has TRBV9 and TRBJ2-3; TRBD2 matches 8 bases. CDR3 length: 16 residues. Germline assignment: CDR1 SGDLS and CDR2 YYNGEE. J gave up 5 bases and V 0 bases, and 8 bases lay outside the gene matches. The CDR3 loop is CASSVGSQRGIDTQYF. The CDR3 coding sequence is TGTGCCAGCAGCGTAGGTTCCCAGCGGGGGATAGATACGCAGTATTTT.